Shown below are 8 T cell receptor beta chains from a single sample sequenced in a study of shared clonotypes between healthy human individuals. The assay was immunoSEQ multiplex PCR, and TCRdb's table has in-frame clones only and misses some. The sample consists of a few hundred thousand clones, around 97% of them appearing once. The sequenced sample consisted of naive CD4+ T cells sorted from blood. Subset: CD45RA+ positively selected. The receptor source for this set is a woman aged 25 to 45 in good health.

This clone showed up just once. The chain joins TRBV11-2 to TRBJ1-1; the match to TRBD1 covers 9 bases. Germline values: CDR1 SGHAT, CDR2 FQNNGV. This CDR3 contains 19 residues. Trimming took 2 bases from V and 3 from J; bases not matched to a gene: 16. The CDR3 reads CASSLFMGAGTGRDTEAFF. The CDR3 DNA reads as TGTGCCAGCAGCTTATTTATGGGTGCCGGGACAGGGAGGGACACTGAAGCTTTCTTT.

The V call is TRBV28, the J call TRBJ2-1, with TRBD2 matching 14 bases. The CDR3 consists of 18 residues. CDR1 is MDHEN and CDR2 is SYDVKM in the germline V gene. After removal of 1 base from V and 4 bases from J, the junction contained 6 bases not matched to a gene. The chain's CDR3 is CASSLSTSGRAFYNEQFF. The CDR3 DNA reads as TGTGCCAGCAGTTTATCGACTAGCGGGAGGGCCTTTTACAATGAGCAGTTCTTC.

The chain couples TRBV2 to TRBJ2-2, with D uncertain. The germline gives CDR1 SNHLY, CDR2 FYNNEI. V lost 2 bases and J lost 8, with 12 bases in between. The CDR3 sequence is 14 residues long. The DNA for the CDR3 is TGTGCCAGCAGTGAATTGGCCCTGCCGGGGGAGCTGTTTTTT. This encodes CASSELALPGELFF.

This clone is a singleton in its sample. This chain joins TRBV10-1 and TRBJ1-2; 8 nucleotides align to TRBD1. The junction had 6 bases not matched to a gene; V was cut back by 5 bases and J by 7 bases. Germline V gene lookup returns CDR1 WNHNN and CDR2 SYGVQD (reference sequence). There are 13 residues in the CDR3. The CDR3 reads CASSTDRVGGYTF. The DNA of the CDR3 is TGCGCCAGCAGTACGGACAGGGTTGGTGGCTACACCTTC.

This chain uses TRBV19 with TRBJ1-5; D is possibly TRBD1 (6 bases). This CDR3 has 14 residues. V was clipped by 6 bases and J by 2 bases, with 11 bases between them. From germline, CDR1 is LNHDA and CDR2 SQIVND (reference sequence). CDR3 in DNA: TGTGCCAGTAGGCCTAGACAGGGCAATCAGCCCCAGCATTTT. It translates to CASRPRQGNQPQHF.

This clone was found once. CDR3 residues: CASSSTYTGGGTDTQYF. The CDR3 bases are TGTGCCAGCAGCTCGACCTACACAGGGGGGGGAACAGATACGCAGTATTTT. The chain combines TRBV5-8 with TRBJ2-3; D may be TRBD1 (8 bases). V dropped 3 bases and J dropped 3 bases, with 20 bases sitting between them. The germline V gene encodes CDR1 SGHTS and CDR2 YDEGEE. The CDR3 length is 17 residues.

This clone has a single count. The chain recombines TRBV5-1 with TRBJ2-7; no firm D call. CDR3 size: 11 residues. V lost 4 bases, J lost 2 bases, and 4 bases lay in between. Germline-derived CDR1 and CDR2 are SGHRS and YFSETQ. The CDR3 DNA sequence: TGCGCCAGCAGCGCCGCCTACGAGCAGTACTTC. Amino acids: CASSAAYEQYF.

The rearrangement uses TRBV4-2 and TRBJ2-2; TRBD2 agrees at 9 bases. Trimming removed 1 base from V and 2 bases from J; junction bases left unmatched: 17. Germline values: CDR1 LGHNA, CDR2 YNFKEQ. The CDR3 length is 21 residues. The CDR3 reads CASSQAIPFSGSYSNTGELFF. CDR3 DNA: TGTGCCAGCAGCCAAGCCATTCCGTTTAGCGGGAGTTATAGTAACACCGGGGAGCTGTTTTTT.